The 17 T cell receptor beta chains in this list originate from one sample, sequenced in a study of T-cell memory formation after mild COVID-19. TCRdb re-called the 5' RACE reads through MiXCR, storing one row per CDR3 protein. The repertoire has 540,000 or so distinct CDR3 sequences, 20% of them found once; the top ten carry around 12%. Sample: PBMCs or a T cell subset sorted from them (not recorded which). The receptor set was obtained from an adult woman who had mild COVID-19 (a few samples of this study predate the infection). Cell type and time point are not known.

The chain combines TRBV21-1 with TRBJ2-1; TRBD2 is the table's D call and was not checked against the DNA. TRBV21-1 is a documented pseudogene. The CDR3 runs 18 residues. CDR3: CASSKTVLAGVSYNEQFF. CDR3 nucleotide sequence: TGTGCCAGCAGCAAAACTGTGCTAGCGGGAGTCTCCTACAATGAGCAGTTCTTC.

This clonotype has only a few counts. J is TRBJ2-1 and V is TRBV20-1; 9 nucleotides match TRBD1. From germline, CDR1 is DFQATT and CDR2 SNEGSKA (reference sequence). The CDR3 length is 13 residues. With V trimmed by 6 bases and J by 6 bases, 6 bases remained unmatched. The CDR3 is CSAEGGQGNEQFF. As DNA, the CDR3 is TGCAGTGCCGAAGGGGGACAGGGCAATGAGCAGTTCTTC.

The V gene is TRBV12-3 or TRBV12-4, the J gene TRBJ1-2; 7 bases fit TRBD1. V was clipped by 6 bases and J by 1 base; unmatched bases: 5. The CDR3 length is 14 residues. CDR3 loop: CASSPSGGNYGYTF. As DNA, the CDR3 is TGTGCCAGCAGCCCATCAGGGGGTAACTATGGCTACACCTTC.

The chain is built from TRBV2 and TRBJ2-1; 8 bases match TRBD2. The CDR3 runs to 16 residues. In germline, CDR1 is SNHLY, CDR2 FYNNEI. After removal of 7 bases from V and 6 bases from J, the junction contained 14 bases not matched to a gene. The CDR3 DNA follows: TGTGCCAGCACCAAGAAAGCGGGGGCCCAGGGCAATGAGCAGTTCTTC. Residues: CASTKKAGAQGNEQFF.

The chain couples TRBV7-6 to TRBJ2-4; 9 bases are shared with TRBD1. V trimming: 2 bases; J trimming: 8 bases; junction bases outside the gene matches: 16. The CDR3 extends over 18 amino acids. Germline V gene sequence: CDR1 SGHVS, CDR2 FNYEAQ. DNA for the CDR3: TGTGCCAGCAGCTTAAGGATTGGTAGAGGACAGGGGAGGGACATTCAGTACTTC. Protein product: CASSLRIGRGQGRDIQYF.

This clonotype was seen more than once but under ten times. V gene TRBV5-1 combines with J gene TRBJ2-2, with 13 positions matching TRBD2. Looked up from germline, CDR1 is SGHRS and CDR2 is YFSETQ. Trimming cost V 4 bases and J 4 bases; bases outside gene matches: 4. This CDR3 is built from 16 residues. The CDR3 DNA follows: TGCGCCAGCAGCCCGAGACTAGCGGGGGGCACCGGGGAGCTGTTTTTT. Translated: CASSPRLAGGTGELFF.

The table lists this clonotype with many counts. The J gene is TRBJ2-3, the V gene TRBV12-3 or TRBV12-4; weak D call: TRBD1 (6 bases). The CDR3 consists of 13 residues. The V end lost 6 bases, the J end lost 6 bases, and 13 bases lay between the germline ends. CDR3: CASRTGSTDTQYF. The CDR3 bases are TGTGCCAGCAGGACAGGATCTACGGATACGCAGTATTTT.

This chain uses TRBV7-9 with TRBJ2-1; 8 positions match TRBD2. CDR3 length: 17 amino acids. Germline CDR1 reads SEHNR; CDR2 reads FQNEAQ (reference sequence). V trimming: 4 bases; J trimming: 5 bases; junction bases outside the gene matches: 13. The CDR3, as DNA: TGTGCCAGCAGCTACATAGGGTTAGCGGGATACCACAATGAGCAGTTCTTC. It yields the protein CASSYIGLAGYHNEQFF. Variable domain in full (rest from reference TRBV7-9 and TRBJ2-1): DTGVSQNPRHKITKRGQNVTFRCDPISEHNRLYWYRQTLGQGPEFLTYFQNEAQLEKSRLLSDRFSAERPKGSFSTLEIQRTEQGDSAMYLCASSYIGLAGYHNEQFFGPGTRLTVL.

This CDR3 is CASSLEVEQFF. The CDR3 coding sequence is TGTGCCAGCAGCTTGGAGGTTGAGCAGTTCTTC. This chain connects TRBV5-4 to TRBJ2-1; D not certain. The germline V gene encodes CDR1 SGHNT and CDR2 YYREEE (reference sequence). V was clipped by 0 bases and J by 9 bases, with 4 bases between them. The CDR3 has 11 residues.

The CDR3 sequence: CSVGGRLSYYGYTF. CDR3 sequence (DNA): TGCAGCGTTGGAGGCAGACTTTCCTACTATGGCTACACCTTC. The chain is built from TRBV29-1 and TRBJ1-2; no reliable D call. The CDR3 covers 14 residues. The V gene's germline CDR1 is SQVTM and CDR2 ANQGSEA. The V end lost 4 bases, the J end lost 3 bases, and 15 bases lay between the germline ends.

The chain has TRBV3-1 and TRBJ1-4; no definite D call. The CDR3 is made up of 13 amino acids. The germline CDR1 and CDR2 sequences are LGHDT and YNNKEL (reference sequence). The V and J ends lost 3 bases and 7 bases respectively, with 9 bases between them. As DNA, the CDR3 is TGTGCCAGCAGCCATAGGTTCGGTGAAAAACTGTTTTTT. Its translation: CASSHRFGEKLFF.

This clonotype was counted only a few times. The V and J genes are TRBV10-3 and TRBJ2-1, with 12 bases aligning to TRBD2. The CDR3 length is 16 residues. V trimming: 4 bases; J trimming: 6 bases; junction bases outside the gene matches: 7. Germline CDR1 ENHRY, CDR2 SYGVKD. The DNA of the CDR3 is TGTGCCATCAGTGTTCCCGGGACTAGCGGGCCCAATGAGCAGTTCTTC. It is translated as CAISVPGTSGPNEQFF.

The chain employs TRBV9 and TRBJ2-3; TRBD1 or TRBD2 may be the D gene (6 bases each). The ends were cut back, 3 bases at V and 6 bases at J, with 17 bases in the middle. The germline CDR1 and CDR2 sequences are SGDLS and YYNGEE. The CDR3 extends over 15 amino acids. The CDR3 is CASSAEGGTRDTQYF. In DNA form, the CDR3 reads TGTGCCAGCAGCGCAGAGGGGGGAACGAGGGATACGCAGTATTTT.

This clonotype was observed a few times. The rearrangement links TRBV7-6 to TRBJ2-5, with 7 bases matching TRBD2. The J segment lost 0 bases and the V segment lost 4 bases, leaving 11 bases of the junction unmatched. CDR3 length equals 17 residues. Germline loops: CDR1 SGHVS, CDR2 FNYEAQ. CDR3 loop: CASSSPGLAENQETQYF. For the CDR3, the DNA is TGTGCCAGCAGCTCCCCTGGGCTAGCGGAAAACCAAGAGACCCAGTACTTC.

The chain links TRBV20-1 to TRBJ2-7; tentative D call: TRBD2 (5 bases). V dropped 5 bases and J dropped 3 bases, with 17 bases sitting between them. In germline, CDR1 is DFQATT, CDR2 SNEGSKA (reference sequence). The CDR3 has 14 amino acids. The CDR3 DNA sequence: TGCAGTGCTTCGGACCTTCGGAGGAGCTACGAGCAGTACTTC. Translated, it gives CSASDLRRSYEQYF.

This clonotype was detected only a few times. The chain is built from TRBV5-5 and TRBJ1-3; 7 bases map to TRBD1. The V segment lost 4 bases and the J segment 4 bases; nucleotides outside the gene matches: 14. This CDR3 comprises 17 residues. Germline loops: CDR1 SGHKS, CDR2 YYEKEE (reference sequence). CDR3 sequence (DNA): TGTGCCAGCAGCCGGTGGGCGCGGCAGGGGGAAGGAAACACCATATATTTT. This translates into CASSRWARQGEGNTIYF.

This clonotype was seen more than once but under ten times. The rearrangement uses TRBV7-9 and TRBJ2-7; the match to TRBD2 covers 8 bases. The junction had 12 bases not matched to a gene; V was cut back by 6 bases and J by 2 bases. The CDR3 length is 16 residues. Germline V gives CDR1 SEHNR, CDR2 FQNEAQ (reference sequence). CDR3 residues: CASRSYAGGITYEQYF. In nucleotides, the CDR3 is TGTGCCAGCAGATCGTACGCGGGAGGTATCACCTACGAGCAGTACTTC.